The entry that follows covers one T cell receptor beta chain sequence. The antigen is unknown. Assay used: immunoSEQ multiplex PCR; TCRdb lists only in-frame clones, some missing. The table records 77,000 or so clones, more than 70% of them present only once. The data were taken from a study of OX40 agonist ivuxolimab in advanced cancers. The CDR3 has 13 residues. The V end lost 4 bases, the J end lost 5 bases, and 8 bases lay between the germline ends. Germline V gene data show CDR1 as SEHNR and CDR2 as FQNEAQ (reference sequence). Patients were excluded for autoimmune disease history or systemic immunosuppression. Study results and limitations: Among T cells, CD8+ cells averaged more expanded clones than CD4+ cells. At doses 0.1 to 3.0 mg/kg, CD4+ and CD8+ clones expanded.

This TCR was sampled from an adult with an advanced solid tumor such as melanoma, head and neck, liver or kidney cancer. Sequencing used CD4+ or CD8+ T cells sorted from blood, obtained in a trial of the OX40 agonist ivuxolimab. This chain connects TRBV7-9 to TRBJ2-2, with unresolved D. The CDR3 region has the DNA TGTGCCAGCAGCTCGAGTTGGACCGGGGAGCTGTTTTTT. Its protein is CASSSSWTGELFF.